One sample yielded the 22 T cell receptor beta chains listed below, sequenced in a study of Tregs in tolerant kidney transplant recipients. The repertoire was sequenced with immunoSEQ multiplex PCR; TCRdb's copy has only in-frame clones and lacks some. The table lists approximately 260,000 clones, about 80% of them singletons. Sequenced input: CD4+ T cells from blood. These receptors all stem from a human donor in good health.

The chain combines TRBV2 with TRBJ1-2; a possible D gene is TRBD1 (5 bases). Trimming took off 7 bases at V and 0 bases at J, with 15 bases between the two ends. Germline CDR1 SNHLY, CDR2 FYNNEI. The CDR3 totals 15 residues. The chain's CDR3 is CASKTGPGANYGYTF. The CDR3 DNA sequence: TGTGCCAGCAAAACAGGTCCAGGAGCTAACTATGGCTACACCTTC.

The chain carries TRBV10-3 and TRBJ2-7, with TRBD1 matching over 7 bases. After removal of 4 bases from V and 3 bases from J, the junction contained 3 bases not matched to a gene. The CDR3 sequence is 13 residues long. The V gene's germline CDR1 is ENHRY and CDR2 SYGVKD. In nucleotides, the CDR3 is TGTGCCATCAGTGCGGACAGGCTCTACGAGCAGTACTTC. Protein: CAISADRLYEQYF.

The chain links TRBV18 to TRBJ1-1; TRBD1 might be the D (6 bases). V lost 3 bases and J lost 6, with 14 bases in between. Germline V gives CDR1 KGHSH, CDR2 LQKENI. The CDR3 runs to 14 residues. CDR3 DNA: TGTGCCAGCTCACCTTCACTTGGGGGCCCTGAAGCTTTCTTT. Amino acids: CASSPSLGGPEAFF.

This rearrangement joins TRBV10-3 to TRBJ1-1; a possible D gene is TRBD1 (5 bases). Trimming took 0 bases from V and 0 from J, leaving 14 bases between them. Looked up from germline, CDR1 is ENHRY and CDR2 is SYGVKD. This CDR3 is 17 amino acids long. The CDR3 spells CAISESVGKGVNTEAFF. DNA of the CDR3: TGTGCCATCAGTGAGTCGGTGGGGAAAGGGGTGAACACTGAAGCTTTCTTT.

V is TRBV4-1 and J is TRBJ1-5; D gene ambiguous. The CDR3 extends over 14 amino acids. Germline V CDR1 and CDR2: MGHRA, YSYEKL. With 0 bases removed from V and 4 bases from J, the gap between germline ends came to 7 bases. CDR3 bases: TGCGCCAGCAGCCAAGATCGATGGAATCAGCCCCAGCATTTT. Translated, it gives CASSQDRWNQPQHF.

V and J are TRBV5-6 and TRBJ1-1, with TRBD1 identical over 8 bases. V lost 2 bases, J lost 7 bases, and 13 bases stayed unmatched. CDR1 is SGHDT and CDR2 is YYEEEE in the germline V gene. CDR3 size: 16 residues. The CDR3 coding sequence is TGTGCCAGCAGCTTATTCACCTTCAGGGGGCCAAATGAAGCTTTCTTT. Its translation: CASSLFTFRGPNEAFF.

The rearrangement links TRBV5-1 to TRBJ1-4; no clear D. Trimming stripped 0 bases from V and 2 bases from J, with 11 bases between. Germline V gene data show CDR1 as SGHRS and CDR2 as YFSETQ. This CDR3 is 16 amino acids long. The CDR3 nucleotides read TGCGCCAGCAGCTTGGTAGGAAGTGGGACTAATGAAAAACTGTTTTTT. Translation gives CASSLVGSGTNEKLFF.

This chain uses TRBV5-5 with TRBJ2-7; TRBD2 might be the D (5 bases). V gave up 1 base and J gave up 9 bases, with 14 bases separating them. CDR1 is SGHKS, CDR2 YYEKEE, per germline (reference sequence). This CDR3 contains 13 residues. CDR3 in amino acids: CASSLPDPGRQYF. The DNA for the CDR3 is TGTGCCAGCAGCTTGCCAGACCCGGGAAGGCAGTACTTC.

V gene TRBV5-1 combines with J gene TRBJ2-3, with TRBD2 matching over 11 bases. Per germline, CDR1 SGHRS and CDR2 YFSETQ. This CDR3 has 16 residues. V shed 4 bases and J 6 bases; nucleotides not matched to a gene: 10. The CDR3 here is CASSPSLAGGWDTQYF. CDR3 in DNA: TGCGCCAGCAGCCCCTCCCTAGCGGGAGGATGGGATACGCAGTATTTT.

The gene calls are TRBV27 and TRBJ1-2, with TRBD1 matching over 9 bases. Trimming at V came to 6 bases and at J to 4 bases, leaving 6 bases not matched to a gene. This CDR3 is built from 14 residues. Germline V lookup: CDR1 MNHEY, CDR2 SMNVEV (reference sequence). The DNA of the CDR3 is TGTGCCAGCAGCCGGACAGGGGCGGGCTATGGCTACACCTTC. Translation: CASSRTGAGYGYTF.

V gene TRBV25-1 combines with J gene TRBJ2-5, with D maybe TRBD2 (6 bases). Trimming cost V 1 base and J 2 bases, with 17 bases left between them. Germline CDR1 and CDR2: MGHDK and SYGVNS. The CDR3 runs 17 residues. The CDR3 here is CASSELLGRSGQETQYF. Written as DNA, the CDR3 is TGTGCCAGCAGTGAATTGCTAGGGAGGTCGGGGCAAGAGACCCAGTACTTC. Looking up the rest from reference TRBV25-1 and TRBJ2-5 gives the full variable domain: EADIYQTPRYLVIGTGKKITLECSQTMGHDKMYWYQQDPGMELHLIHYSYGVNSTEKGDLSSESTVSRIRTEHFPLTLESARPSHTSQYLCASSELLGRSGQETQYFGPGTRLLVL.

This clone was detected a few times. The identical CDR3 is also encoded by other nucleotide sequences in the sample. V and J are TRBV7-9 and TRBJ2-2; D unclear. Germline CDR1 and CDR2: SEHNR and FQNEAQ (reference sequence). This CDR3 has 12 amino acids. V lost 5 bases to trimming and J lost 0 bases, with 1 base between them. CDR3 DNA sequence: TGTGCCAGCAGCACGAACACCGGGGAGCTGTTTTTT. It yields the protein CASSTNTGELFF. The full variable domain, with the rest looked up from reference TRBV7-9 and TRBJ2-2, is DTGVSQNPRHKITKRGQNVTFRCDPISEHNRLYWYRQTLGQGPEFLTYFQNEAQLEKSRLLSDRFSAERPKGSFSTLEIQRTEQGDSAMYLCASSTNTGELFFGEGSRLTVL.

In its sample, this clone was seen a few times. The chain is built from TRBV5-4 and TRBJ2-6; D unresolved. In germline, CDR1 is SGHNT, CDR2 YYREEE (reference sequence). CDR3 size: 16 residues. V lost 4 bases and J lost 1, with 12 bases in between. This chain's CDR3 is CASSATVGSGANVLTF. For the CDR3, the DNA is TGTGCCAGCAGCGCTACAGTTGGATCTGGGGCCAACGTCCTGACTTTC.

Written as DNA, the CDR3 is TGTGCCAGCAGCTCGGACAGGCTGGGCAATCAGCCCCAGCATTTT. Its protein is CASSSDRLGNQPQHF. This sequence joins TRBV7-8 and TRBJ1-5; 7 bases agree with TRBD1. With V trimmed by 4 bases and J by 2 bases, 5 bases remained unmatched. CDR1 and CDR2 (germline): SGHVS, FQNEAQ. The CDR3 covers 15 residues. Full variable domain (rest looked up from reference TRBV7-8 and TRBJ1-5): GAGVSQSPRYKVAKRGQDVALRCDPISGHVSLFWYQQALGQGPEFLTYFQNEAQLDKSGLPSDRFFAERPEGSVSTLKIQRTQQEDSAVYLCASSSDRLGNQPQHFGDGTRLSIL.

The chain carries TRBV5-1 and TRBJ2-7; D ambiguous. Germline V gene sequence: CDR1 SGHRS, CDR2 YFSETQ. V was trimmed by 1 base and J by 6 bases, leaving 11 bases between them. This CDR3 contains 13 residues. The CDR3 region has the DNA TGCGCCAGCAGCTTGATTGGGGTCGGCGAGCAGTACTTC. It specifies CASSLIGVGEQYF.

The chain uses TRBV19 and TRBJ2-5; 10 bases match TRBD2. Looked up from germline, CDR1 is LNHDA and CDR2 is SQIVND (reference sequence). Germline trimming cut 6 bases from V and 7 bases from J; bases unmatched to any gene: 8. The CDR3 is made up of 14 amino acids. In nucleotides, the CDR3 is TGTGCCAGTAGAAGCGGGGGGGCCTCCGGGACCCAGTACTTC. Translated: CASRSGGASGTQYF.

This clone was observed a single time. The chain joins TRBV19 to TRBJ2-7; 8 bases are a match to TRBD2. Germline-derived CDR1 and CDR2 are LNHDA and SQIVND (reference sequence). V lost 7 bases, J lost 6 bases, and 14 bases stayed unmatched. The CDR3 is 15 residues long. CDR3 DNA sequence: TGTGCCAGTAAAGAGAGAGGAGCGGGAGTAAGCGAGCAGTACTTC. This gives the protein CASKERGAGVSEQYF.

The rearrangement links TRBV10-3 to TRBJ2-1, with 8 bases matching TRBD1. The germline V gene has CDR1 ENHRY and CDR2 SYGVKD. The V and J ends lost 7 bases and 7 bases, in that order; junction bases with no gene match: 12. This CDR3 spans 15 amino acids. The DNA for the CDR3 is TGTGCCATCACGGGGGAGCAGGGGGCCAGGAATGAGCAGTTCTTC. Encoded protein: CAITGEQGARNEQFF.

The chain's CDR3 is CASSDYQTAGPNQPQHF. Here the CDR3 DNA reads TGTGCCAGCTCAGACTACCAGACAGCCGGACCCAATCAGCCCCAGCATTTT. The rearrangement uses TRBV18 and TRBJ1-5, with a tentative D call TRBD1 (5 bases). Germline CDR1 is KGHSH and CDR2 is LQKENI. The CDR3 is 17 amino acids. Trimming cost V 5 bases and J 3 bases, with 20 bases left between them.

V gene TRBV4-1 combines with J gene TRBJ2-5; 11 bases line up with TRBD2. The CDR3 loop spans 16 amino acids. Germline V gene data show CDR1 as MGHRA and CDR2 as YSYEKL. The ends lost 4 bases at V and 4 bases at J; junction bases unmatched: 8. The CDR3 DNA reads as TGCGCCAGCAGCCTTAATCTAGCGGGGGGACTAGAGACCCAGTACTTC. This codes for CASSLNLAGGLETQYF.

This clone was seen more than once but under ten times. This sequence joins TRBV9 and TRBJ2-3, with D possibly matching TRBD2 (6 bases). This CDR3 comprises 15 residues. The germline V and J ends were trimmed by 1 base and 0 bases, with 9 bases remaining between them. Germline assignment: CDR1 SGDLS and CDR2 YYNGEE. The CDR3 sequence is CASSVMGTSTDTQYF. The CDR3 DNA reads as TGTGCCAGCAGCGTAATGGGGACTAGCACAGATACGCAGTATTTT. The entire variable domain, with the rest obtained from reference TRBV9 and TRBJ2-3, is as follows: DSGVTQTPKHLITATGQRVTLRCSPRSGDLSVYWYQQSLDQGLQFLIQYYNGEERAKGNILERFSAQQFPDLHSELNLSSLELGDSALYFCASSVMGTSTDTQYFGPGTRLTVL.

The rearrangement uses TRBV5-8 and TRBJ2-4; D may match TRBD1 or TRBD2 (6 bases each). CDR1 SGHTS and CDR2 YDEGEE come from the germline V gene. The CDR3 is 14 residues long. V lost 0 bases, J lost 15 bases, and 19 bases lay in between. The CDR3 DNA sequence: TGTGCCAGCAGCTTGGCCCAAGGGGGGCCTAGAGCGTACTTC. Its translation is CASSLAQGGPRAYF.